The 15 T cell receptor beta chains given below trace back to one sample, sequenced in a study of CD8+ T cells in alopecia areata. In each case, RNA was isolated and then reverse transcribed into cDNA as the sequencing template. Assay used: immunoSEQ multiplex PCR; TCRdb lists only in-frame clones, some missing. There are about 64,000 clones in the sample; about 43% occur only once, and roughly 20% lies in the top ten. The treatment here: oral pan-JAK inhibitor, 5-10 mg twice daily. The starting material was CD8+ T cells sorted from blood, obtained at approximately week 36, from a patient treated with tofacitinib. The receptors originated from a human donor with alopecia areata.

This rearrangement joins TRBV29-1 to TRBJ2-1, with D tentatively TRBD1 (8 bases). CDR1 and CDR2 from the germline V gene are SQVTM and ANQGSEA. The CDR3 length is 20 residues. The V and J ends lost 4 bases and 3 bases respectively, with 31 bases between them. The CDR3 is CSVVGNLGQGLLAHYNEQFF. In DNA form, the CDR3 reads TGCAGCGTTGTTGGCAACTTAGGACAGGGCTTACTAGCGCACTACAATGAGCAGTTCTTC.

CDR3: CASSLGYRETQYF. CDR3 nucleotide sequence: TGTGCCAGCAGCTTGGGGTACCGAGAGACCCAGTACTTC. The chain carries TRBV7-9 and TRBJ2-5; D ambiguous. The CDR3 length is 13 residues. Germline values: CDR1 SEHNR, CDR2 FQNEAQ (reference sequence). V lost 3 bases and J lost 4, with 9 bases in between.

The chain couples TRBV11-2 to TRBJ2-7; weak D call: TRBD2 (6 bases). This CDR3 is 14 amino acids long. V dropped 4 bases and J dropped 2 bases, with 12 bases sitting between them. In germline, CDR1 is SGHAT, CDR2 FQNNGV. The CDR3 sequence is CASSSIGSPYEQYF. DNA of the CDR3: TGTGCCAGCAGCTCGATCGGGAGCCCCTACGAGCAGTACTTC.

The rearrangement joins TRBV29-1 to TRBJ2-5; D may be TRBD2 (5 bases). With the DNA end fitting TRBJ2-7 better, the J assignment may be wrong. The length of the CDR3 is 14 residues. Germline V gene sequence: CDR1 SQVTM, CDR2 ANQGSEA. The CDR3 DNA follows: TGCAGCGTTGGGCTACCCGGGGTCTCTTACGAGCAGTACTTC. As protein: CSVGLPGVSYEQYF.

The rearrangement uses TRBV4-2 and TRBJ1-4, with TRBD1 as a possible D gene (6 bases). V lost 0 bases to trimming and J lost 6 bases, with 14 bases between them. This CDR3 contains 16 residues. Per the germline V gene, CDR1 is LGHNA and CDR2 is YNFKEQ. CDR3 DNA sequence: TGTGCCAGCAGCCAAGATAGGGGGGAACGGGATGAAAAACTGTTTTTT. Residues: CASSQDRGERDEKLFF.

V and J are TRBV11-1 and TRBJ2-1, with 10 positions matching TRBD1. CDR3 length: 16 residues. Germline V CDR1 and CDR2: SGHAT, FQDESV (reference sequence). Trimming took 7 bases from V and 8 from J; bases not matched to a gene: 14. CDR3 loop: CASTPHTGQGIDEQFF. For the CDR3, the DNA is TGTGCCAGCACCCCCCATACGGGACAGGGGATCGATGAGCAGTTCTTC.

This clone occurred a few times. V and J are TRBV6-5 and TRBJ1-5; D unclear. Trimming left V 6 bases short and J 6 bases short, with 12 bases between. This CDR3 spans 13 amino acids. From germline, CDR1 is MNHEY and CDR2 SVGAGI. The CDR3 spells CASSPQSPQPQHF. Written as DNA, the CDR3 is TGTGCCAGCAGCCCCCAGTCTCCTCAGCCCCAGCATTTT.

This chain connects TRBV9 to TRBJ2-6; D unresolved. Trimming took off 4 bases at V and 4 bases at J, with 9 bases between the two ends. Germline V gene data show CDR1 as SGDLS and CDR2 as YYNGEE. This CDR3 is built from 14 residues. The CDR3, as DNA: TGTGCCAGCAGCCCCGAGGCCGGGGCCAACGTCCTGACTTTC. The encoded protein is CASSPEAGANVLTF.

This chain uses TRBV9 with TRBJ2-7; D is unclear. The CDR3 totals 14 residues. Trimming stripped 4 bases from V and 0 bases from J, with 11 bases between. Germline V gene lookup returns CDR1 SGDLS and CDR2 YYNGEE. The CDR3: CASSSETPSYEQYF. DNA for the CDR3: TGTGCCAGCAGCTCCGAGACACCCTCCTACGAGCAGTACTTC.

This clone was detected only a few times. V is TRBV27 and J is TRBJ2-4; 12 bases match TRBD2. CDR3 length equals 18 residues. With 3 bases clipped from V and 8 bases from J, the junction kept 14 bases outside the gene matches. Germline V gene sequence: CDR1 MNHEY, CDR2 SMNVEV (reference sequence). The CDR3 loop reads CASSFSHQLTSGRHIQYF. The CDR3 bases are TGTGCCAGCAGTTTTTCACACCAATTGACTAGCGGGAGACACATTCAGTACTTC.

J is TRBJ2-5 and V is TRBV28; the D is unclear. The CDR3 consists of 16 residues. In germline, CDR1 is MDHEN, CDR2 SYDVKM. V was cut by 6 bases and J by 5 bases, with 22 bases left in between. The CDR3 DNA is TGTGCCAGCAGGCCTAGGGCGGCGCCCCTCCCCGAGACCCAGTACTTC. Its protein product is CASRPRAAPLPETQYF.

The chain joins TRBV7-9 to TRBJ2-5; D is ambiguous. The J call could be wrong; TRBJ2-7 is a better fit for the DNA end. CDR3 length: 12 amino acids. The germline V gene encodes CDR1 SEHNR and CDR2 FQNEAQ (reference sequence). The CDR3 sequence: CASSLGLGEQYF. In DNA, the CDR3 is TGTGCCAGCAGCTTAGGGCTCGGCGAGCAGTACTTC.

The CDR3 coding sequence is TGTGCCAGTGGGCTAGCGGGAGGATTCAATGAGCAGTTCTTC. Amino acid sequence: CASGLAGGFNEQFF. This chain connects TRBV27 to TRBJ2-1; 11 nucleotides align to TRBD2. The J segment lost 6 bases and the V segment lost 9 bases, leaving 7 bases of the junction unmatched. The CDR3 totals 14 residues. The V gene's germline CDR1 is MNHEY and CDR2 SMNVEV (reference sequence).

V and J are TRBV2 and TRBJ2-5, with a weak D call TRBD2 (5 bases). V was cut by 6 bases and J by 10 bases, with 18 bases left in between. The germline gives CDR1 SNHLY, CDR2 FYNNEI. This CDR3 comprises 13 residues. The CDR3 loop reads CASRSRTAADQYF. The CDR3 region has the DNA TGTGCCAGCAGATCTAGGACTGCGGCGGACCAGTACTTC.

Here the CDR3 reads CSAQEANTGELFF. CDR3 coding DNA: TGCAGCGCCCAAGAGGCGAACACCGGGGAGCTGTTTTTT. The chain recombines TRBV29-1 with TRBJ2-2; D ambiguous. CDR3 length equals 13 residues. CDR1 and CDR2 (germline): SQVTM, ANQGSEA. V gave up 7 bases and J gave up 0 bases, with 9 bases separating them.